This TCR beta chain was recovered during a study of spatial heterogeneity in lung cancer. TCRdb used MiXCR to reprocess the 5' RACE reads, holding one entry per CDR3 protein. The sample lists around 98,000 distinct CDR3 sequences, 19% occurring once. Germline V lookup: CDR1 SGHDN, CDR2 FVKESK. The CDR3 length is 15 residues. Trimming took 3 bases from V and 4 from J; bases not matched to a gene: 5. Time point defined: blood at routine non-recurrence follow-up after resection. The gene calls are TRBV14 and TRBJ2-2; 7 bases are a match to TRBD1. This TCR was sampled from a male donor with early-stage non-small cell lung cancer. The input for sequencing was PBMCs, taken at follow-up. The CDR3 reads CASSHPRGSTGELFF. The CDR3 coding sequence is TGTGCCAGCAGCCATCCCAGGGGGAGCACCGGGGAGCTGTTTTTT. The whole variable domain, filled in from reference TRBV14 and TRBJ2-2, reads EAGVTQFPSHSVIEKGQTVTLRCDPISGHDNLYWYRRVMGKEIKFLLHFVKESKQDESGMPNNRFLAERTGGTYSTLKVQPAELEDSGVYFCASSHPRGSTGELFFGEGSRLTVL.